This TCR beta chain was captured by sequencing in a study of T cell repertoires in cytomegalovirus infection. On the study more broadly: Both CMV infection and a matching HLA type were indicated by public TCR beta signatures. Points from the study as a whole: The ex vivo response was dominated by HLA-C-restricted CMV-specific TCR beta clonotypes. Pooled public TCR beta family frequency picked out CMV carriers with the relevant HLA.

TCRdb reprocessed the reads with MiXCR, giving one entry per CDR3 protein. The data contain around 450,000 distinct CDR3 sequences, approximately 31% of them singletons. The CDR3 contains 16 residues when both ends are counted. A word on this clonotype: Its antigen is unknown. The conserved phenylalanine or tryptophan is not found at the CDR3 terminus, so this likely reflects a read error. The DNA is left out, because the CDR3 cannot be placed on it with certainty; the CDR3 is given as TCRdb lists it.

The chain is built from TRBV12-3 or TRBV12-4 and TRBJ1-2; the table's D call, TRBD1, was not checked against the DNA. Specimen: PBMCs. The clonotype comes from a human donor in good health (CMV status not recorded). Some clones in this sample may be carry-over from other donors' samples. This CDR3 is CASRQTGGRAVFGYTL.